This T cell receptor beta chain was retrieved from a study of T cells after yellow fever vaccination. From germline, CDR1 is MNHEY and CDR2 SMNVEV (reference sequence). The CDR3 is 14 amino acids. V lost 5 bases and J lost 0, with 11 bases in between. This clonotype was seen more than once but under ten times. TCRdb processed the 5' RACE reads anew with MiXCR; each CDR3 protein has one entry. The sample consists of 70,000 or so distinct CDR3 sequences, under 9.5% of them appearing once. The receptor was derived from a young man who received the YFV17D yellow fever vaccine. The V gene is TRBV27, the J gene TRBJ2-7; a possible D gene is TRBD1 (5 bases). The sample was CD8+ T cells sorted from PBMCs, taken roughly 10 days after the first yellow fever vaccination. CDR3 coding DNA: TGTGCCAGCAGTCCCACACAGGTCTCCTACGAGCAGTACTTC. Translated: CASSPTQVSYEQYF.